This T cell receptor beta chain is drawn from a study of blood T cell repertoires in COVID-19. In the study overall: COVID-19 samples, acute and convalescent, were from the United States, Italy and Spain.

In the authors' methods: Estimated nucleated cell counts came from reference gene primer amplification. Repertoires were generated with immunoSEQ multiplex PCR, while TCRdb's copy carries only in-frame clones and drops some. The DNA was the basis for D and trimming; V, J and clone size are from that table. Here the sample spans about 84,000 clones, around 83% being singletons. The CDR3 length is 13 residues. Germline assignment: CDR1 LNHDA and CDR2 SQIVND (reference sequence). V was shortened by 3 bases and J by 5 bases, with 10 bases between the two germline ends. The sequencing input was peripheral blood. This TCR was sampled from a man aged 80 or over with active or convalescent COVID-19. This chain joins TRBV19 and TRBJ2-5; TRBD1 is a possible D gene (5 bases). The CDR3 DNA sequence: TGTGCCAGTAGTATTACCAGGGATGAGACCCAGTACTTC. Translating gives CASSITRDETQYF.